A single sample is the source of the 21 T cell receptor beta chains below, sequenced in a study of T cell responses to AZD1222 COVID-19 vaccine (dated by TCRdb to the early 2020s). The sample's time point label, in plain terms: baseline before first vaccination. Interpreted using the paper, the treatment or condition label stands for: meningococcal conjugate vaccine given as trial control. Library creation used the immunoSEQ multiplex PCR assay. As stored in TCRdb, this immuneACCESS dataset retains in-frame rearrangements with V and J assigned. A fraction of the clones does not appear; measured against another copy, unresolved V genes explain less than half of the discrepancy, and the remainder lacks a known reason. The sample has around 160,000 clones on record, around four fifths of them singletons. The ten top clones hold around 4.1% of the sample. This sample comprised peripheral blood, obtained on day 0 of MenACWY control vaccination. These receptors were collected from an adult in good health.

This clone was observed a single time. The J gene is TRBJ2-3, the V gene TRBV27, with 9 positions matching TRBD2. Germline CDR1 MNHEY, CDR2 SMNVEV (reference sequence). The trim removed 8 bases at V and 0 bases at J, leaving 3 bases unmatched. The CDR3 covers 14 residues. This CDR3 is CASSLAGSTDTQYF. The DNA for the CDR3 is TGTGCCAGCTCCCTAGCGGGGAGCACAGATACGCAGTATTTT.

The chain is built from TRBV5-1 and TRBJ2-3, with D unresolved. The V end was cut by 4 bases, the J end by 0 bases, with 12 bases between. CDR1 and CDR2 (germline): SGHRS, YFSETQ. The CDR3 spans 15 residues. The CDR3 nucleotides are TGCGCCAGCAGCATGACTTCCCCCAGCACAGATACGCAGTATTTT. Translated: CASSMTSPSTDTQYF.

The V and J genes are TRBV5-1 and TRBJ2-3, with a possible D match to TRBD1 (6 bases). Germline CDR1 and CDR2: SGHRS and YFSETQ. Trimming left V 4 bases short and J 4 bases short, with 13 bases between. This CDR3 has 14 amino acids. CDR3 DNA sequence: TGCGCCAGCAGCATAGGACAGTCGGCAGATACGCAGTATTTT. Residues: CASSIGQSADTQYF.

V usage is TRBV10-3 and J usage is TRBJ2-7; D is unresolved. The ends were cut back, 3 bases at V and 2 bases at J, with 8 bases in the middle. Germline CDR1 reads ENHRY; CDR2 reads SYGVKD. The CDR3 totals 13 residues. This CDR3 reads CAISESATYEQYF. CDR3 nucleotides: TGTGCCATCAGTGAATCAGCTACCTACGAGCAGTACTTC.

This clone turned up a few times. The rearrangement uses TRBV5-1 and TRBJ2-1; D is perhaps TRBD1 (6 bases). V was clipped by 4 bases and J by 0 bases, with 11 bases between them. The CDR3 is made up of 15 amino acids. Germline loops: CDR1 SGHRS, CDR2 YFSETQ. CDR3 region: CASSLGQVSYNEQFF. The DNA of the CDR3 is TGCGCCAGCAGCCTGGGACAAGTCTCCTACAATGAGCAGTTCTTC. Full variable domain (missing parts from reference TRBV5-1 and TRBJ2-1): KAGVTQTPRYLIKTRGQQVTLSCSPISGHRSVSWYQQTPGQGLQFLFEYFSETQRNKGNFPGRFSGRQFSNSRSEMNVSTLELGDSALYLCASSLGQVSYNEQFFGPGTRLTVL.

This rearrangement joins TRBV6-6 to TRBJ1-5, with TRBD1 identical over 7 bases. CDR1 and CDR2 (germline): MNHNY, SVGAGI (reference sequence). V lost 11 bases and J lost 0; bases outside the gene matches: 4. The CDR3 spans 13 residues. The CDR3 here is CAGGQYSNQPQHF. DNA of the CDR3: TGTGCCGGGGGACAGTATAGCAATCAGCCCCAGCATTTT.

This sequence joins TRBV18 and TRBJ2-2, with 9 bases lining up with TRBD1. CDR3 length equals 16 residues. Germline loops: CDR1 KGHSH, CDR2 LQKENI. The J segment lost 3 bases and the V segment lost 6 bases, leaving 8 bases of the junction unmatched. CDR3 nucleotide sequence: TGTGCCAGCTCGGGTTCCGGACAGGGGTACACCGGGGAGCTGTTTTTT. Protein: CASSGSGQGYTGELFF. Based on the CDR3 plus reference TRBV18 and TRBJ2-2, the full variable domain is NAGVMQNPRHLVRRRGQEARLRCSPMKGHSHVYWYRQLPEEGLKFMVYLQKENIIDESGMPKERFSAEFPKEGPSILRIQQVVRGDSAAYFCASSGSGQGYTGELFFGEGSRLTVL.

The chain combines TRBV6-4 with TRBJ1-5; 11 positions agree with TRBD1. Germline V CDR1 and CDR2: MRHNA, SNTAGT. V was clipped by 8 bases and J by 1 base; unmatched bases: 16. This CDR3 contains 19 residues. CDR3 residues: CASARSGQGAPRSNQPQHF. For the CDR3, the DNA is TGTGCCAGCGCCCGCTCTGGACAGGGGGCACCGAGAAGCAATCAGCCCCAGCATTTT.

The chain is built from TRBV6-5 and TRBJ1-5, with 7 bases matching TRBD1. The CDR3 consists of 13 residues. The germline V gene encodes CDR1 MNHEY and CDR2 SVGAGI. V was pared by 10 bases and J by 6 bases, with 9 bases of the junction left unmatched. The CDR3 loop is CATDNRGGQPQHF. The CDR3 coding sequence is TGTGCCACCGACAACAGGGGTGGTCAGCCCCAGCATTTT.

The chain has TRBV7-9 and TRBJ2-7, with D possibly called TRBD1 or TRBD2 (5 bases each). Germline V gene lookup returns CDR1 SEHNR and CDR2 FQNEAQ (reference sequence). V was cut by 1 base and J by 6 bases, with 10 bases left in between. The CDR3 consists of 13 residues. CDR3 nucleotides: TGTGCCAGCAGCTTAGATCCGGGGACCGAGCAGTACTTC. Translating it yields CASSLDPGTEQYF.

This rearrangement joins TRBV7-9 to TRBJ1-3; D not resolved. The CDR3 covers 15 residues. CDR1 is SEHNR, CDR2 FQNEAQ, per germline (reference sequence). The V end was cut by 4 bases, the J end by 2 bases, with 12 bases between. Here the CDR3 DNA reads TGTGCCAGCAGCTCCGTTCTCGGGGCTGGAAACACCATATATTTT. Protein: CASSSVLGAGNTIYF.

This clone was recorded only once. The chain uses TRBV7-8 and TRBJ1-5, with 9 bases aligning to TRBD1. The CDR3 consists of 13 residues. The junction had 8 bases not matched to a gene; V was cut back by 8 bases and J by 9 bases. The germline V gene encodes CDR1 SGHVS and CDR2 FQNEAQ. CDR3 nucleotide sequence: TGTGCCAGCGTACCGGGACAGGGTGTGCCCCAGCATTTT. Amino acid sequence: CASVPGQGVPQHF.

The rearrangement joins TRBV30 to TRBJ1-1, with D unclear. CDR1 and CDR2 from the germline V gene are GTSNPN and SVGIG (reference sequence). The CDR3 totals 13 residues. Trimming took 6 bases from V and 0 from J, leaving 11 bases between them. CDR3 sequence (DNA): TGTGCCTGTCTCAAACAGCTGAACACTGAAGCTTTCTTT. Its protein is CACLKQLNTEAFF.

Of note for this clone: A much larger clone sits a single nucleotide away, making a read error possible. The sample carries other DNA sequences with the same CDR3. J is TRBJ1-3 and V is TRBV7-3, with unresolved D. The germline V gene has CDR1 SGHTA and CDR2 FQGTGA. Trimming cost V 1 base and J 4 bases, with 5 bases left between them. CDR3 length: 13 residues. The CDR3 spells CASSLKPGNTIYF. In nucleotides, the CDR3 is TGTGCCAGCAGCTTAAAACCCGGAAACACCATATATTTT.

The rearrangement links TRBV7-3 to TRBJ1-5; D gene uncertain. CDR3 size: 18 residues. CDR1 is SGHTA, CDR2 FQGTGA, per germline. Trimming left V 5 bases short and J 5 bases short, with 25 bases between. The CDR3: CASSLPGHFIGDDQPQHF. CDR3 nucleotide sequence: TGTGCCAGCAGCCTGCCCGGGCATTTCATTGGCGACGATCAGCCCCAGCATTTT.

The CDR3 DNA follows: TGTGCCAGCAGCGTAGAATGGGGAGAAGAGACCCAGTACTTC. Its protein is CASSVEWGEETQYF. The V and J genes are TRBV9 and TRBJ2-5; possibly TRBD2 for D (5 bases). V was pared by 0 bases and J by 3 bases, with 9 bases between. CDR1 is SGDLS, CDR2 YYNGEE, per germline. There are 14 residues in the CDR3.

The chain has TRBV2 and TRBJ2-7; tentatively, D is TRBD2 (5 bases). CDR1 and CDR2 from the germline V gene are SNHLY and FYNNEI. CDR3 size: 14 residues. V was cut by 5 bases and J by 0 bases, with 11 bases left in between. The CDR3: CASSFLGSSYEQYV. The CDR3 bases are TGTGCCAGCAGTTTCCTAGGGAGCTCCTACGAGCAGTACGTC.

V usage is TRBV10-3 and J usage is TRBJ2-3, with D unclear. This CDR3 is 15 amino acids long. Trimming stripped 4 bases from V and 4 bases from J, with 15 bases between. CDR1 is ENHRY and CDR2 is SYGVKD in the germline V gene. The CDR3 reads CAISGDGRSSDTQYF. In DNA form, the CDR3 reads TGTGCCATCAGTGGAGACGGTCGTAGCTCAGATACGCAGTATTTT.

The chain joins TRBV7-3 to TRBJ2-3; TRBD1 matches 11 bases. The germline V gene has CDR1 SGHTA and CDR2 FQGTGA. The V segment lost 5 bases and the J segment 7 bases; nucleotides outside the gene matches: 11. This CDR3 contains 16 residues. The CDR3 bases are TGTGCCAGCAGCCCAGACGGGACAGGGGGATGGAATACGCAGTATTTT. Residues: CASSPDGTGGWNTQYF. The full variable domain, in which reference TRBV7-3 and TRBJ2-3 provide the parts outside the CDR3, is GAGVSQTPSNKVTEKGKYVELRCDPISGHTALYWYRQSLGQGPEFLIYFQGTGAADDSGLPNDRFFAVRPEGSVSTLKIQRTERGDSAVYLCASSPDGTGGWNTQYFGPGTRLTVL.

This clone was detected only a few times. This CDR3 reads CASSEGRRGSGNTIYF. The CDR3 DNA reads TGCGCCAGCAGTGAAGGGAGAAGGGGCTCTGGAAACACCATATATTTT. The chain couples TRBV10-2 to TRBJ1-3; a weak D match, TRBD1 (5 bases). Between the trimmed V and J ends, which lost 3 bases and 0 bases, there was a span of 12 bases. Germline values: CDR1 WSHSY, CDR2 SAAADI. CDR3 length: 16 residues.

The CDR3 reads CASRIGTATNEKLFF. In nucleotides, the CDR3 is TGTGCCAGCAGAATAGGGACAGCAACTAATGAAAAACTGTTTTTT. V gene TRBV11-2 combines with J gene TRBJ1-4, with 7 bases identical to TRBD1. This CDR3 spans 15 amino acids. Losses at the gene ends were 6 bases for V and 0 bases for J; bases not matched to a gene: 4. Per the germline V gene, CDR1 is SGHAT and CDR2 is FQNNGV. The whole variable domain, filled in from reference TRBV11-2 and TRBJ1-4, reads EAGVAQSPRYKIIEKRQSVAFWCNPISGHATLYWYQQILGQGPKLLIQFQNNGVVDDSQLPKDRFSAERLKGVDSTLKIQPAKLEDSAVYLCASRIGTATNEKLFFGSGTQLSVL.